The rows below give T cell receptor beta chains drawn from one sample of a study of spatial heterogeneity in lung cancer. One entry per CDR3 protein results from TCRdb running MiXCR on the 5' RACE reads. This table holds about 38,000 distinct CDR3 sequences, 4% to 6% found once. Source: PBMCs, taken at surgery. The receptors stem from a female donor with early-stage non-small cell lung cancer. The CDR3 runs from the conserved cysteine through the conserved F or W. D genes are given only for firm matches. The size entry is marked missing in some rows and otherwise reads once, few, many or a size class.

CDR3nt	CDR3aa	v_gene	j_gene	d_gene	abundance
TGTGCCAGCAGTTTAGGAGGGGGGCAGGGGGAGCTGTTTTTT	CASSLGGGQGELFF	TRBV12-3/TRBV12-4	TRBJ2-2	.	many
TGTGCCAGCAGCCCCCCACACCCTTCTGGGGCCAACGTCCTGACTTTC	CASSPPHPSGANVLTF	TRBV5-4	TRBJ2-6	.	.
TGTGCCAGCAGCCGGACTAGCGGGGGTTCTACCTCCTACAATGAGCAGTTCTTC	CASSRTSGGSTSYNEQFF	TRBV11-3	TRBJ2-1	TRBD2	many
TGCAGCGTTGGTTTGGGAGGGATCACCGGGGAGCTGTTTTTT	CSVGLGGITGELFF	TRBV29-1	TRBJ2-2	TRBD2	many
TGCAGTGCTAGAGATCGCCGGGGGGGTAGCACAGATACGCAGTATTTT	CSARDRRGGSTDTQYF	TRBV20-1	TRBJ2-3	TRBD2	many
TGTGCCAGCAGTTTAGCTCCCCCCGGACAGGGGCCCGGGGAGCTGTTTTTT	CASSLAPPGQGPGELFF	TRBV12-3/TRBV12-4	TRBJ2-2	TRBD1	many
TGTGCCAGCTCTCCGGCCCGCGGTTATGGCTACACCTTC	CASSPARGYGYTF	TRBV3-1	TRBJ1-2	.	many
TGCAGTGCCCCCACACTAGCGGGGACGCAAGAGACCCAGTACTTC	CSAPTLAGTQETQYF	TRBV20-1	TRBJ2-5	TRBD2	.
TGTGCCAGCACAGGGGGGGTCTCCTACGAGCAGTACTTC	CASTGGVSYEQYF	TRBV18	TRBJ2-7	.	many
TGTGCCAGCAGGAGGGACCGCATCACAGATACGCAGTATTTT	CASRRDRITDTQYF	TRBV2	TRBJ2-3	.	many
TGTGCCAGCAGTTACATGGGGGGGGCCGGGTACGAGCAGTACTTC	CASSYMGGAGYEQYF	TRBV6-5	TRBJ2-7	.	few
TGTGCCAGCAGCTCTGTCGGGCCGGCGGCCGGGGAGCTGTTTTTT	CASSSVGPAAGELFF	TRBV11-3	TRBJ2-2	.	many
TGTGCCAGCAGCCCCGGAGGGGGCTTCCAAGAGACCCAGTACTTC	CASSPGGGFQETQYF	TRBV7-2	TRBJ2-5	.	.
TGTGCCAGCAGCCCCCGGGACAGGGATCATACGCAGTATTTT	CASSPRDRDHTQYF	TRBV5-6	TRBJ2-3	TRBD1	many
TGTGCCAGCAGCTACCCCCGACAGGGGGCGAAAGCTTTCTTT	CASSYPRQGAKAFF	TRBV7-9	TRBJ1-1	TRBD1	many
TGTGCCAGCAGTTCCCGGACAGGGGGACGGGAAAAACTGTTTTTT	CASSSRTGGREKLFF	TRBV12-3/TRBV12-4	TRBJ1-4	TRBD1	.
TGTGCGGCGGGTGGGACAGGGGCCAATCAGCCCCAGCATTTT	CAAGGTGANQPQHF	TRBV28	TRBJ1-5	TRBD1	many
TGTGCCAGCAGTTTAACCACAGGGGCGGACACTGAAGCTTTCTTT	CASSLTTGADTEAFF	TRBV27	TRBJ1-1	TRBD1	few
TGTGCCAGTAGTGCTCAGGGGCCTGGGGCCAACGTCCTGACTTTC	CASSAQGPGANVLTF	TRBV19	TRBJ2-6	.	.
TGCGCCAGCAGCTTGGTTTACAGGGGGCGCCGGGACACTGAAGCTTTCTTT	CASSLVYRGRRDTEAFF	TRBV5-1	TRBJ1-1	TRBD1	few